These 19 T cell receptor beta chains were sequenced from one sample in a study of shared clonotypes between healthy human individuals. The protocol was immunoSEQ multiplex PCR, while the TCRdb copy is restricted to in-frame clones and leaves out a portion. The sample lists roughly 2.2 million clones, approximately 90% occurring once. The sequenced material came from naive CD4+ T cells from PBMCs. Subset in this sample: CD45RA+ positively selected. These receptors were obtained from a man younger than 35 in good health. Some clones in this sample may be carry-over from other donors' samples.

The rearrangement links TRBV7-9 to TRBJ2-5; D may match TRBD1 or TRBD2 (5 bases each). Trimming pared 3 bases from V and 6 bases from J, leaving 14 bases between. Germline V lookup: CDR1 SEHNR, CDR2 FQNEAQ (reference sequence). The CDR3 contains 14 residues. The CDR3 here is CASSLGWGIQTQYF. CDR3 DNA: TGTGCCAGCAGCTTGGGGTGGGGGATCCAGACCCAGTACTTC.

The chain couples TRBV28 to TRBJ1-4, with D hard to call. Trimming shortened V by 6 bases and J by 3 bases, and 14 bases separated the two germline ends. There are 15 residues in the CDR3. Germline V CDR1 and CDR2: MDHEN, SYDVKM. CDR3 sequence (DNA): TGTGCCAGCAGCCCCGGCGATAGACCTAATGAAAAACTGTTTTTT. Encoded protein: CASSPGDRPNEKLFF.

The chain is built from TRBV19 and TRBJ2-1; 9 nucleotides align to TRBD2. From germline, CDR1 is LNHDA and CDR2 SQIVND (reference sequence). The CDR3 sequence is 17 residues long. V dropped 1 base and J dropped 0; count of bases not matched to a gene: 4. The CDR3 is CASSIGSSGASYNEQFF. CDR3 DNA: TGTGCCAGTAGTATAGGCTCTAGCGGGGCCTCCTACAATGAGCAGTTCTTC.

This clone appeared once. V gene TRBV28 combines with J gene TRBJ2-1, with 10 bases identical to TRBD1. The J segment lost 1 base and the V segment lost 6 bases, leaving 6 bases of the junction unmatched. The CDR3 covers 16 residues. The germline V gene encodes CDR1 MDHEN and CDR2 SYDVKM. Here the CDR3 DNA reads TGTGCCAGCAGGGTGTTGGGACAGGGGTCCTACAATGAGCAGTTCTTC. It translates to CASRVLGQGSYNEQFF.

The chain joins TRBV5-1 to TRBJ1-1; 9 bases fit TRBD1. J gave up 5 bases and V 0 bases, and 5 bases lay outside the gene matches. Germline V lookup: CDR1 SGHRS, CDR2 YFSETQ. This CDR3 region has 15 residues. CDR3 in amino acids: CASSLGTGVGTEAFF. The CDR3 nucleotides read TGCGCCAGCAGCTTGGGGACAGGGGTTGGAACTGAAGCTTTCTTT.

The chain combines TRBV11-2 with TRBJ2-2, with 7 bases aligning to TRBD2. Germline values: CDR1 SGHAT, CDR2 FQNNGV. V lost 5 bases, J lost 7 bases, and 22 bases stayed unmatched. This CDR3 comprises 19 residues. The CDR3 region has the DNA TGTGCCAGCAGCCATAGAACTCGGGCGGGAGAGCCCGTTGGCGGGGAGCTGTTTTTT. This translates into CASSHRTRAGEPVGGELFF.

V and J are TRBV9 and TRBJ2-7; 9 positions match TRBD2. CDR3 length: 16 amino acids. Germline trimming cut 3 bases from V and 5 bases from J; bases unmatched to any gene: 12. The V gene's germline CDR1 is SGDLS and CDR2 YYNGEE. The CDR3 DNA reads as TGTGCCAGCAGCGCTGGTACGGGCGGGAGGGCCAACGAGCAGTACTTC. Protein product: CASSAGTGGRANEQYF.

This chain links TRBV19 with TRBJ2-7; 9 nucleotides agree with TRBD1. This CDR3 has 14 amino acids. Trimming removed 5 bases from V and 6 bases from J; junction bases left unmatched: 8. CDR1 and CDR2 (germline): LNHDA, SQIVND (reference sequence). CDR3 nucleotide sequence: TGTGCCAGTAGTCCCCGGACAGGGGTTGGCGAGCAGTACTTC. It encodes CASSPRTGVGEQYF.

Only one count was recorded for this clone. The chain uses TRBV5-1 and TRBJ2-3, with D possibly being TRBD1 (6 bases). The CDR3 contains 15 residues. The V gene lost 3 bases and the J gene lost 0 bases, with 11 bases spanning the gap. Germline V CDR1 and CDR2: SGHRS, YFSETQ. In DNA form, the CDR3 reads TGCGCCAGCAGCTCCACAGGGTTTAGCACAGATACGCAGTATTTT. Protein product: CASSSTGFSTDTQYF. Drawing the rest from reference TRBV5-1 and TRBJ2-3, the complete variable domain is KAGVTQTPRYLIKTRGQQVTLSCSPISGHRSVSWYQQTPGQGLQFLFEYFSETQRNKGNFPGRFSGRQFSNSRSEMNVSTLELGDSALYLCASSSTGFSTDTQYFGPGTRLTVL.

The CDR3 nucleotides are TGTGCCAGCACCCAAGTCGGGACCAAAGCTTTCTTT. Encoded protein: CASTQVGTKAFF. The rearrangement joins TRBV6-5 to TRBJ1-1, with D maybe TRBD1 (5 bases). The CDR3 is made up of 12 amino acids. V shed 7 bases and J shed 9 bases, with 15 bases lying between them. Looked up from germline, CDR1 is MNHEY and CDR2 is SVGAGI.

The rearrangement joins TRBV27 to TRBJ1-4; possibly TRBD1 for D (5 bases). With 5 bases removed from V and 1 base from J, the gap between germline ends came to 17 bases. Looked up from germline, CDR1 is MNHEY and CDR2 is SMNVEV (reference sequence). This CDR3 comprises 17 residues. DNA of the CDR3: TGTGCCAGCAGTCGGTACGCCGGGGGGTTAACTAATGAAAAACTGTTTTTT. It translates to CASSRYAGGLTNEKLFF.

This clone was counted once. The chain is built from TRBV6-4 and TRBJ2-3, with D possibly matching TRBD2 (5 bases). Trimming took 5 bases from V and 2 from J, leaving 17 bases between them. The CDR3 has 16 amino acids. Germline V gene sequence: CDR1 MRHNA, CDR2 SNTAGT. CDR3 loop: CASSPTASGYTDTQYF. Here the CDR3 DNA reads TGTGCCAGCAGTCCCACGGCCAGCGGCTACACAGATACGCAGTATTTT.

On this clone itself: This sample includes further DNA sequences coding for the same CDR3. The chain is built from TRBV9 and TRBJ2-1, with 11 bases aligning to TRBD2. The CDR3 loop spans 15 amino acids. The germline CDR1 and CDR2 sequences are SGDLS and YYNGEE. V lost 3 bases, J lost 3 bases, and 2 bases stayed unmatched. This chain's CDR3 is CASSEGLAGYNEQFF. The CDR3 coding sequence is TGTGCCAGCAGCGAAGGACTAGCGGGCTACAATGAGCAGTTCTTC.

This chain connects TRBV11-3 to TRBJ2-2; 11 nucleotides line up with TRBD1. Germline CDR1 SGHNT, CDR2 YENEEA. CDR3 length equals 17 residues. J was trimmed by 5 bases and V by 0 bases; bases with no gene match: 5. CDR3 region: CASSLDRWDRGTGELFF. CDR3 bases: TGTGCCAGCAGCTTAGATCGTTGGGACAGGGGGACCGGGGAGCTGTTTTTT.

The chain has TRBV28 and TRBJ2-1, with TRBD2 matching 8 bases. The germline V gene encodes CDR1 MDHEN and CDR2 SYDVKM. The J segment lost 4 bases and the V segment lost 3 bases, leaving 5 bases of the junction unmatched. The CDR3 has 15 amino acids. The CDR3 region is CASSLDSGDYNEQFF. The CDR3 DNA reads TGTGCCAGCAGTTTGGATAGCGGGGATTACAATGAGCAGTTCTTC.

The CDR3 here is CASSPPGTGGRSYEQYF. CDR3 DNA: TGCGCCAGCAGCCCGCCCGGGACAGGGGGCCGGTCCTACGAGCAGTACTTC. This chain connects TRBV5-1 to TRBJ2-7; 12 nucleotides line up with TRBD1. The V segment lost 4 bases and the J segment 1 base; nucleotides outside the gene matches: 9. In germline, CDR1 is SGHRS, CDR2 YFSETQ. This CDR3 spans 17 amino acids.

V usage is TRBV28 and J usage is TRBJ2-7; 7 bases fit TRBD1. CDR1 and CDR2 (germline): MDHEN, SYDVKM. The CDR3 extends over 14 amino acids. V shed 6 bases and J 2 bases; nucleotides not matched to a gene: 7. CDR3 coding DNA: TGTGCCAGCAGGACAGGGCTGACTCCCTACGAGCAGTACTTC. It encodes CASRTGLTPYEQYF.

This sequence joins TRBV2 and TRBJ2-7; 10 bases fit TRBD1. Germline V gives CDR1 SNHLY, CDR2 FYNNEI. The CDR3 runs to 14 residues. Trimming at V came to 6 bases and at J to 5 bases, leaving 7 bases not matched to a gene. This CDR3 is CASRATGGSDEQYF. CDR3 nucleotides: TGTGCCAGCAGGGCGACAGGGGGCTCGGACGAGCAGTACTTC.

The chain combines TRBV2 with TRBJ2-1; D not resolved. Germline loops: CDR1 SNHLY, CDR2 FYNNEI. The germline V and J ends were trimmed by 8 bases and 2 bases, with 10 bases remaining between them. The CDR3 sequence is 13 residues long. The CDR3 reads CASDRDTYNEQFF. The CDR3 region has the DNA TGTGCCAGCGACCGAGACACCTACAATGAGCAGTTCTTC.